This entry features one T cell receptor (beta chain) sequence. This clone has only a few counts. Its antigen remains undetermined. Base-call qualities are not available, and no considerably larger clone is one nucleotide away. This sample was taken from a study of cytomegalovirus exposure and HLA in healthy donors (dated by TCRdb to about 2017). Turning to the overall study: According to an earlier analysis of 587 of the donors, about 179 million T cells yielded over 90 million unique TCR beta sequences and roughly 280 Gb of sequence data. The study profiled the T cell repertoires of more than 500 subjects by immunosequencing and related them to cytomegalovirus serostatus. Donor age, sex, ethnicity and CMV serostatus were compiled together with the repertoire data. Across 300 to 400 genotyped donors of the cohort, an average of about 220,000 unique TCR beta nucleotide sequences per donor were sequenced, and 15% to 20% of those sequences were non-productive. Along with the roughly 710-subject first cohort, a separate validation cohort of over a hundred different subjects was used. To study patterns of TCR occurrence, a later analysis re-analyzed previously published TCR beta repertoires from just over 650 donors and added high-resolution HLA genotyping. The study aimed to test whether signatures of past pathogen exposure could be identified by cataloging public T cell receptors. HLA typing covered class I and class II loci at four-digit resolution. A later genetic analysis took genome-wide SNP genotypes for about 65% of the 666 donors and used that subset as a discovery cohort. The later analysis used no new phenotypic data to find candidate immune exposures, relying instead on TCR beta sequences and their occurrence across donors. The number of donors typed differed by locus, with 629-630 for A, B, C, DRB1 and DQB1, more than 500 for DQA1, 600 to 610 for DPA1, and around 460 for DPB1. To predict cytomegalovirus infection status, the study brought together high-throughput TCR immunosequencing, statistical association of individual TCRs with disease status, and machine learning. About five DR-DQ haplotypes were handled as single units for association and clustering, since linkage in the cohort was strong. About 300 gigabases of sequencing data and tens of millions of unique TCR sequences were included in an early release covering about 600 HLA-typed donors. All discovery cohort repertoires had been generated using a single sequencing platform. In an earlier analysis of 500 to 650 of the donors, high-throughput TCR beta sequencing was used to judge whether each TCR beta V gene segment behaved as functional or pseudogenic. Among the approximately 400 genotyped donors, around 81% belonged to the genetic ancestry cluster associated with self-reported Caucasian donors. Overall results and qualifications from the work: Some IMGT-functional V segments, including TRBV6-2 and TRBV6-3, could not be told apart with the 87-base-pair reads, so those segments were excluded. A further reported finding was that TCR beta sequences accurately predicted the HLA-A and HLA-B alleles for most subjects in the first cohort. In this cohort, only TCR beta chains were sequenced, and detectable features were limited by the absence of alpha or paired-chain data. The sequencing pipeline was judged likely to have produced a cluster of highly shared sequence variants as a technical artifact. A few of the identified cytomegalovirus-associated TCR beta chains were confirmed in vitro to be specific for cytomegalovirus antigens. HLA typing was unavailable for some donors at each locus, so association tests used only the typed subset. In a later analysis, HLA-associated TCR beta chains showed more clonal expansion and lower generation probabilities than non-associated chains that were equally common. Assigning TCR associations to individual alleles was difficult when HLA alleles, especially DR and DQ, strongly co-occurred. Because counts were too low, about 18 rarely observed V segments, including chromosome 9 orphons, were left out of the earlier analysis of several hundred of the donors. In a later genetic analysis, a missense DCLRE1C variant was associated with V-gene and J-gene trimming of TCR beta chains, and the association was replicated in an independent cohort. A later analysis found that most CMV-associated TCR beta chains appeared HLA-restricted, with HLA associations seemingly driven largely by CMV exposure. The only immune exposure information available for the cohort was CMV serostatus. Cytomegalovirus status was reported to be diagnosed by the classifier with high specificity and sensitivity in both the original and validation cohorts. Most TCR sequences were observed very rarely across donors, whereas some public TCRs were present in many individuals. The authors suggested that the approach could potentially be generalized to other disease states and immunological phenotypes. A later analysis reported that several top co-occurrence clusters appeared linked to parvovirus B19, influenza, CMV and Epstein-Barr virus. In a later genetic analysis, fewer N-insertions in productive TCRs were reported among donors in an Asian-associated ancestry cluster than the roughly 700-donor mean. Broadly in line with IMGT annotations, most TCR beta V segments showed up in productive rearrangements about 87% or about 30% of the time in an earlier analysis of several hundred of the donors. A later analysis found that TCR association rates varied across HLA loci, with DRB1 alleles showing the most associated TCRs and HLA-C alleles the fewest. In a later analysis, some 17,000 TCR beta sequences were associated with specific HLA alleles at a false discovery rate of 0.05. Correlated functional status among segregating V segments might reflect linkage disequilibrium, but an unknown experimental factor could not be ruled out. The study listed 164 TCR beta chains as associated with cytomegalovirus. Roughly uniform sequencing depth across donors was assumed in presence/absence analyses, although this assumption may not hold.

Receptor amplification or capture employed the immunoSEQ multiplex PCR assay. For the multiplex PCR, a mixture combining 60 forward primers for TCR Vbeta segments and 13 reverse primers for TCR Jbeta segments was used. A multiplex PCR assay on genomic DNA amplified the CDR3 region of rearranged TCR beta genes. The Illumina HiSeq System was used to sequence the amplified TCR beta libraries as 87-base-pair reads. As for the authors' bioinformatics: A later analysis tallied around 82 million unique TCR beta chains across the 666 repertoires, and around 9.9 million of those chains were shared by two or more donors. Raw reads were error-corrected and collapsed into unique sequences by a nearest-neighbor algorithm in which closely related sequences were merged to remove PCR and sequencing errors. V, D and J gene segments were assigned by aligning CDR3 sequences to IMGT reference sequences. For a sequence to be retained, a match of at least six nucleotides to both a V gene segment and a J gene segment was required. A rearrangement was called productive if the CDR3 had no stop codons and remained in frame with V and J, and every other rearrangement was called non-productive. Following IMGT convention, CDR3 was defined as the stretch from the second conserved V-encoded cysteine to the conserved J-encoded phenylalanine. In an earlier analysis of some 550 of the donors, sequences lacking an unambiguous match to a single V gene segment were excluded. In an earlier analysis of approximately 590 of the donors, a V segment was called functional when productive rearrangements were above 56.7%, and segregating when the standard deviation between donors exceeded 5%. A statistical classification framework was built to diagnose cytomegalovirus status from the catalog of TCR beta chain sequences. In a later analysis, V and J genes were assigned by comparing TCR nucleotide sequences against IMGT/GENE-DB human TR gene sequences. In a later analysis, CDR3 sequences and most-parsimonious VDJ recombination scenarios were assigned using the TCRdist pipeline. In a later analysis, each TCR beta chain was defined by its CDR3 amino acid sequence together with its V-gene family, and reads without a unique V-gene family were excluded. In a later analysis, some 600 highly shared, low-generation-probability nucleotide sequences were removed to address suspected cross-contamination and a sequencing artifact. In a later analysis, a clonal expansion index was calculated for each public chain from normalized within-repertoire ranks of inferred template counts. A later analysis computed generation probabilities with a VDJ recombination model fitted to out-of-frame rearrangements, and checked the results against IGoR. A later analysis scored TCR-TCR, TCR-HLA and TCR-CMV co-occurrence with hypergeometric tests, applying a repertoire-size bias correction to TCR pairs. A later analysis estimated false discovery rates by permuting HLA or CMV assignments 20 times. In a later analysis, co-occurring TCRs were grouped using DBSCAN, with TCRdist sequence similarity added in when clustering inside HLA-allele-positive subsets. Co-occurrence clustering excluded repertoires with fewer than 30,000 or more than 120,000 public chains, plus five with anomalous nucleotide sharing. TCRdb carries this immuneACCESS record with in-frame sequences only. Its versions omit some clonotypes, under half of them owing to an unresolved V gene in the studies checked, with the rest unexplained. V and J calls and clone size follow that table, whereas D and trimming were derived from the DNA. A total of 150,000 to 200,000 clones appear in this sample, 60% to 85% of them only once. The ten largest clones add up to roughly 2.1% of the sample.

Its CDR3 holds 12 amino acids, cysteine through phenylalanine. Solely the CDR3 DNA is kept, with 36 bases framed from the first base. The germline V gene yields KGHSH for CDR1 and LQKENI for CDR2. The V end gives up 6 bases and the J end 16 bases, leaving 10 bases in the junction not matched to a gene. In total, approximately 610 healthy bone marrow donors made up the cohort. At the time of sampling, all cohort members were nominally healthy, though unrecorded immune exposures were likely present. The donor was CMV seropositive and belonged to the group of 250 to 350 seropositive cohort members. Each donor provided a peripheral blood sample, and peripheral blood mononuclear cells were used for TCR beta sequencing. Genomic DNA was extracted from the blood cell samples with the Qiagen DNeasy Blood Extraction Kit.

Specimen: PBMCs. This chain is built from TRBV18 and TRBJ2-1; the junction holds 9 bases that match TRBD2. This clonotype was sampled from a man in his forties or fifties in good health and CMV-seropositive. The CDR3 region has the sequence CASSQPGLAYFF. The nucleotides are TGTGCCAGCTCTCAGCCGGGACTAGCATATTTCTTC.